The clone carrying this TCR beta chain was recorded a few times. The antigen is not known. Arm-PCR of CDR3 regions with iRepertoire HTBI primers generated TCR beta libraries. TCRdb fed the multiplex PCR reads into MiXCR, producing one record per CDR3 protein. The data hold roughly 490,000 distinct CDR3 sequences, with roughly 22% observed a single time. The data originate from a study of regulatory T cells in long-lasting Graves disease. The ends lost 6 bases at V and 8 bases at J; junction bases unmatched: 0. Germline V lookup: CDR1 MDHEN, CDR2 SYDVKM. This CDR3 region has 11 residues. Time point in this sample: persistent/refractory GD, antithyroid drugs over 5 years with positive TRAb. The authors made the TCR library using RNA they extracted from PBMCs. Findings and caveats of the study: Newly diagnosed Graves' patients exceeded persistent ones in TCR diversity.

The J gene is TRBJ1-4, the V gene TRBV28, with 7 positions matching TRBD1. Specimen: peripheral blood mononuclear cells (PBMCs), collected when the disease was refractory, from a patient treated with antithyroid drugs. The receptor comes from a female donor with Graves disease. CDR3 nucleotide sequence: TGTGCCAGCAGGGGACAGGAAAAACTGTTTTTT. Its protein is CASRGQEKLFF. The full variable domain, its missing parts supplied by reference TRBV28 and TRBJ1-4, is DVKVTQSSRYLVKRTGEKVFLECVQDMDHENMFWYRQDPGLGLRLIYFSYDVKMKEKGDIPEGYSVSREKKERFSLILESASTNQTSMYLCASRGQEKLFFGSGTQLSVL.